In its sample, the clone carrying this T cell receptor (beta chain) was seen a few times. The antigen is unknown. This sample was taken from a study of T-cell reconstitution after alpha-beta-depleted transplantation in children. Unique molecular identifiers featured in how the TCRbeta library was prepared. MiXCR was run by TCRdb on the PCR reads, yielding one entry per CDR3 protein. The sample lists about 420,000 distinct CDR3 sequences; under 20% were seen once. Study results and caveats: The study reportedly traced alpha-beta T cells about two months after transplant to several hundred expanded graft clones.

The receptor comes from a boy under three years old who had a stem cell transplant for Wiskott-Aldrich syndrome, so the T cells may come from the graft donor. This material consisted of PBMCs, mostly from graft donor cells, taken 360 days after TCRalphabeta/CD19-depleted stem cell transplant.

This CDR3 reads CASSYGGRLNTEAFF. Here the CDR3 DNA reads TGTGCCAGCAGTTATGGTGGACGGCTCAACACTGAAGCTTTCTTT. This chain uses TRBV6-5 with TRBJ1-1, with unresolved D. The length of the CDR3 is 15 residues. V lost 3 bases to trimming and J lost 2 bases, with 13 bases between them. In germline, CDR1 is MNHEY, CDR2 SVGAGI.